This T cell receptor beta chain is drawn from a study of cytomegalovirus exposure and HLA in healthy donors. Study summary: Genotyping of more than 300 donors showed that over 80% belonged to the Caucasian-associated ancestry cluster.

The CDR3 has 16 residues. Germline CDR1 is LNHDA and CDR2 is SQIVND (reference sequence). The germline V and J ends were trimmed by 7 bases and 3 bases, with 18 bases remaining between them. PCR amplification relied on 60 Vbeta primers (plus 13 Jbeta primers). Profiled with immunoSEQ multiplex PCR; TCRdb holds only in-frame clones, not every one. The top ten clones hold 1% of a sample with more than 150,000 clones, roughly 75% of them seen once. Note on this clone: Its antigen is undetermined.

Study findings and constraints: Cytomegalovirus-associated status was assigned to 164 TCR beta chains. Near-uniform donor sequencing depth was presumed by presence/absence analyses.

The receptor's source is a woman aged 45-65 years in good health and CMV-seropositive. What was sequenced was PBMCs. The chain recombines TRBV19 with TRBJ2-2, with D perhaps matching TRBD2 (7 bases). Here the CDR3 DNA reads TGTGCCAGTATCTTAAGGGGGGGTATGGACACCGGGGAGCTGTTTTTT. Translation gives CASILRGGMDTGELFF.